Listed here are 15 T cell receptor beta chains from one sample, sequenced in a study of human T cells and chemical hapten exposure. TCRdb reprocessed the 5' RACE reads via MiXCR and lists one record per CDR3 protein. The sample lists 130,000 or so distinct CDR3 sequences; approximately 4% were seen once. Extraction yielded total RNA from whole blood (unfractionated). Every receptor here comes from a female donor in good health.

Ten or more counts support this clonotype. The chain recombines TRBV25-1 with TRBJ2-1, with 7 bases matching TRBD2. Trimming cost V 4 bases and J 0 bases; bases outside gene matches: 3. CDR1 and CDR2 (germline): MGHDK, SYGVNS. The CDR3 loop spans 15 amino acids. The CDR3: CASSVRGISYNEQFF. In DNA form, the CDR3 reads TGTGCCAGCAGTGTGCGGGGGATCTCCTACAATGAGCAGTTCTTC.

This clonotype was seen repeatedly, ten times or more. V gene TRBV7-2 combines with J gene TRBJ2-7; D is uncertain. Trimming pared 4 bases from V and 2 bases from J, leaving 12 bases between. CDR3 size: 14 residues. The V gene's germline CDR1 is SGHTA and CDR2 FQGNSA. CDR3 nucleotides: TGTGCCAGCAGCTCCTCCGGGTCGACCTACGAGCAGTACTTC. Translation gives CASSSSGSTYEQYF. The full variable domain, rest sourced from reference TRBV7-2 and TRBJ2-7, is GAGVSQSPSNKVTEKGKDVELRCDPISGHTALYWYRQSLGQGLEFLIYFQGNSAPDKSGLPSDRFSAERTGGSVSTLTIQRTQQEDSAVYLCASSSSGSTYEQYFGPGTRLTVT.

This clonotype was picked up many times. CDR3 coding DNA: TGTGCCAGCACGGCACAGGTTGAAGCTTTCTTT. Translated: CASTAQVEAFF. The chain links TRBV6-1 to TRBJ1-1, with a weak D call TRBD1 (5 bases). Germline V gene sequence: CDR1 MNHNS, CDR2 SASEGT. The V gene lost 7 bases and the J gene lost 7 bases, with 10 bases spanning the gap. CDR3 length equals 11 residues.

This clonotype was picked up a small number of times. The chain joins TRBV11-1 to TRBJ2-2, with TRBD2 as a possible D gene (7 bases). Trimming took off 4 bases at V and 5 bases at J, with 14 bases between the two ends. Germline V gives CDR1 SGHAT, CDR2 FQDESV (reference sequence). The CDR3 is made up of 15 amino acids. As DNA, the CDR3 is TGTGCCAGCAGCTCAGGCAGGGGAGGGACCGGGGAGCTGTTTTTT. This sequence encodes CASSSGRGGTGELFF.

This clonotype was seen at least ten times. The chain carries TRBV20-1 and TRBJ1-6; D not certain. V was clipped by 0 bases and J by 0 bases, with 9 bases between them. The CDR3 is made up of 16 amino acids. CDR1 DFQATT and CDR2 SNEGSKA come from the germline V gene (reference sequence). This chain's CDR3 is CSARESERSYNSPLHF. In DNA, the CDR3 is TGCAGTGCTAGAGAGTCGGAGCGCTCCTATAATTCACCCCTCCACTTT.

By share, this clonotype ranks as medium-sized. The gene calls are TRBV6-4 and TRBJ2-3, with D perhaps matching TRBD1 (5 bases). CDR1 and CDR2 (germline): MRHNA, SNTAGT. V was clipped by 3 bases and J by 3 bases, with 10 bases between them. The CDR3 is made up of 14 amino acids. CDR3 sequence: CASSEVQGTDTQYF. The CDR3 DNA is TGTGCCAGCAGTGAGGTGCAGGGAACAGATACGCAGTATTTT.

This clonotype was counted many times. The chain is built from TRBV27 and TRBJ1-3; D unclear. CDR1 and CDR2 (germline): MNHEY, SMNVEV (reference sequence). CDR3 length equals 14 residues. Trimming took 5 bases from V and 0 from J, leaving 8 bases between them. The CDR3 sequence is CASSPHNSGNTIYF. CDR3 bases: TGTGCCAGCAGTCCACATAACTCTGGAAACACCATATATTTT.

This clonotype was recorded many times. The CDR3 DNA is TGTGCCAGCAGTCCCAGGACTAGCAGCAATGAGCAGTTCTTC. This translates into CASSPRTSSNEQFF. V gene TRBV12-3 or TRBV12-4 combines with J gene TRBJ2-1, with 8 positions matching TRBD2. J gave up 6 bases and V 5 bases, and 6 bases lay outside the gene matches. The CDR3 covers 14 residues.

This clonotype was seen many times. The chain joins TRBV9 to TRBJ1-6; TRBD1 matches at 9 bases. J gave up 4 bases and V 0 bases, and 2 bases lay outside the gene matches. The CDR3 runs to 16 residues. Germline lookup yields CDR1 SGDLS and CDR2 YYNGEE. CDR3 region: CASSVGGTGYNSPLHF. CDR3 nucleotides: TGTGCCAGCAGCGTAGGTGGGACAGGGTATAATTCACCCCTCCACTTT.

This clonotype was seen ten or more times. The rearrangement links TRBV7-2 to TRBJ1-2; 8 bases agree with TRBD1. The CDR3 length is 15 residues. Per the germline V gene, CDR1 is SGHTA and CDR2 is FQGNSA. The ends lost 4 bases at V and 6 bases at J; junction bases unmatched: 10. The CDR3 spells CASSSAVAGGHGYTF. The CDR3 DNA is TGTGCCAGCAGCTCAGCGGTAGCAGGGGGCCATGGCTACACCTTC.

This clonotype showed up many times. The J gene is TRBJ1-2, the V gene TRBV12-3 or TRBV12-4, with D perhaps TRBD1 (5 bases). V gave up 3 bases and J gave up 4 bases, with 9 bases separating them. The CDR3 spans 13 residues. CDR3 protein: CASSLAGIYGYTF. CDR3 nucleotides: TGTGCCAGCAGTTTGGCAGGGATCTATGGCTACACCTTC.

This clonotype was counted ten times or more. The chain employs TRBV6-5 and TRBJ1-2; 7 nucleotides line up with TRBD1. Germline V gene sequence: CDR1 MNHEY, CDR2 SVGAGI. Trimming at V came to 2 bases and at J to 3 bases, leaving 6 bases not matched to a gene. The CDR3 has 15 residues. CDR3 protein: CASSYHTGQHYGYTF. The CDR3 coding sequence is TGTGCCAGCAGTTACCACACGGGACAGCACTATGGCTACACCTTC.

This clonotype was recorded at least ten times. This rearrangement joins TRBV3-1 to TRBJ2-3; D not resolved. This CDR3 is 12 amino acids long. Between the trimmed V and J ends, which lost 5 bases and 5 bases, there was a span of 8 bases. In germline, CDR1 is LGHDT, CDR2 YNNKEL (reference sequence). CDR3 bases: TGTGCCAGCAGCAGACGCCTAGATACGCAGTATTTT. Protein sequence: CASSRRLDTQYF.

In this sample, this clonotype turned up many times. DNA of the CDR3: TGTGCCAGCAGCGGGGTGGCGGATACGCAGTATTTT. Translating gives CASSGVADTQYF. This chain connects TRBV7-2 to TRBJ2-3; D gene unclear. Germline lookup yields CDR1 SGHTA and CDR2 FQGNSA. Trimming left V 5 bases short and J 6 bases short, with 9 bases between. The CDR3 is made up of 12 amino acids.

This clonotype came up many times. V gene TRBV5-5 combines with J gene TRBJ2-7; the match to TRBD2 covers 8 bases. The V gene end was trimmed by 1 base and the J gene end by 0 bases; junction bases not matched to a gene: 6. The CDR3 spans 16 residues. Germline V gene lookup returns CDR1 SGHKS and CDR2 YYEKEE (reference sequence). In nucleotides, the CDR3 is TGTGCCAGCAGCTTGTCTGGGCGGGGGGACTCCTACGAGCAGTACTTC. Its translation: CASSLSGRGDSYEQYF. Supplemented by reference TRBV5-5 and TRBJ2-7, the full variable domain reads DAGVTQSPTHLIKTRGQQVTLRCSPISGHKSVSWYQQVLGQGPQFIFQYYEKEERGRGNFPDRFSARQFPNYSSELNVNALLLGDSALYLCASSLSGRGDSYEQYFGPGTRLTVT.